Below, 27 T cell receptor beta chains from the same sample are listed, as sequenced in a study of blood T cell repertoires in COVID-19. Clones were read by immunoSEQ multiplex PCR, and TCRdb kept only the in-frame ones, dropping some. The sample has some 220,000 clones; approximately 85% are singletons. Sequencing was carried out using peripheral blood. The source is a woman in her 70s with COVID-19, enrolled during active disease.

The gene calls are TRBV11-2 and TRBJ2-1; 9 bases match TRBD2. V was clipped by 3 bases and J by 7 bases; unmatched bases: 7. CDR3 size: 15 residues. From germline, CDR1 is SGHAT and CDR2 FQNNGV. CDR3 residues: CASSLRAGGLNEQFF. CDR3 bases: TGTGCCAGCAGCTTGAGAGCGGGAGGATTAAATGAGCAGTTCTTC.

The V gene is TRBV5-5, the J gene TRBJ1-5; 10 bases align to TRBD1. Per the germline V gene, CDR1 is SGHKS and CDR2 is YYEKEE (reference sequence). Trimming at V came to 3 bases and at J to 2 bases, leaving 5 bases not matched to a gene. CDR3 length equals 16 residues. The CDR3 reads CASSSTGQGGNQPQHF. In DNA form, the CDR3 reads TGTGCCAGCAGCTCCACTGGACAGGGGGGCAATCAGCCCCAGCATTTT.

This chain connects TRBV18 to TRBJ2-7, with 7 bases fitting TRBD2. This CDR3 has 14 residues. V trimming: 8 bases; J trimming: 2 bases; junction bases outside the gene matches: 9. CDR1 is KGHSH, CDR2 LQKENI, per germline. CDR3 sequence reads: CASTPGREPYEQYF. Here the CDR3 DNA reads TGTGCCAGCACCCCGGGGCGGGAGCCCTACGAGCAGTACTTC.

The chain combines TRBV11-2 with TRBJ2-5, with TRBD2 as a possible D gene (6 bases). V lost 3 bases and J 5 bases, leaving 13 bases between the germline ends. Germline V gives CDR1 SGHAT, CDR2 FQNNGV. The CDR3 sequence is 14 residues long. In nucleotides, the CDR3 is TGTGCCAGCAGCTTCCGGCGGGGTGGGGAGACCCAGTACTTC. Its protein product is CASSFRRGGETQYF.

This clone was observed a handful of times. The chain is built from TRBV6-1 and TRBJ1-5; unclear D gene. Looked up from germline, CDR1 is MNHNS and CDR2 is SASEGT. Trimming stripped 2 bases from V and 0 bases from J, with 11 bases between. The CDR3 is made up of 16 amino acids. CDR3 amino acids: CASSELDTISNQPQHF. As DNA, the CDR3 is TGTGCCAGCAGTGAACTCGACACGATTAGCAATCAGCCCCAGCATTTT.

The V and J genes are TRBV24-1 and TRBJ2-2, with a possible D match to TRBD2 (5 bases). The CDR3 runs to 14 residues. Germline values: CDR1 KGHDR, CDR2 SFDVKD. Trimming stripped 4 bases from V and 1 base from J, with 6 bases between. This chain's CDR3 is CATSDGVNTGELFF. Here the CDR3 DNA reads TGTGCCACCAGTGACGGGGTGAACACCGGGGAGCTGTTTTTT.

The gene calls are TRBV5-6 and TRBJ2-1, with D hard to call. The CDR3 length is 15 residues. Trimming took 6 bases from V and 0 from J, leaving 13 bases between them. The V gene's germline CDR1 is SGHDT and CDR2 YYEEEE. In nucleotides, the CDR3 is TGTGCCAGCACCTATTCTCCCCGCTCCTACAATGAGCAGTTCTTC. It encodes CASTYSPRSYNEQFF.

J is TRBJ1-1 and V is TRBV5-1, with unresolved D. This CDR3 spans 14 amino acids. Germline CDR1 is SGHRS and CDR2 is YFSETQ. The ends were cut back, 2 bases at V and 5 bases at J, with 13 bases in the middle. The CDR3 sequence: CASSLDTPGTEAFF. CDR3 bases: TGCGCCAGCAGCTTAGACACCCCGGGGACTGAAGCTTTCTTT.

V usage is TRBV7-2 and J usage is TRBJ2-7; 9 bases match TRBD1. The CDR3 runs 14 residues. With V trimmed by 5 bases and J by 3 bases, 5 bases remained unmatched. Germline-derived CDR1 and CDR2 are SGHTA and FQGNSA. The CDR3 DNA reads TGTGCCAGCAGCCCTGGGACAGGGCGCTACGAGCAGTACTTC. It translates to CASSPGTGRYEQYF.

The genes are TRBV19 and TRBJ2-5; D perhaps matches TRBD2 (6 bases). Germline V gene sequence: CDR1 LNHDA, CDR2 SQIVND (reference sequence). The CDR3 runs 15 residues. Deletions cut 2 bases from V and 1 base from J, with 11 bases between. In DNA form, the CDR3 reads TGTGCCAGTAGTATATTAGGAGGGACCCAAGAGACCCAGTACTTC. Translated: CASSILGGTQETQYF.

CDR3 nucleotides: TGTGCCACCAGTGACCCGCGGACAGTTCAGGGCTACACCTTC. This sequence encodes CATSDPRTVQGYTF. The chain uses TRBV24-1 and TRBJ1-2, with D perhaps matching TRBD1 (6 bases). The V end was cut by 4 bases, the J end by 8 bases, with 16 bases between. This CDR3 contains 14 residues. In germline, CDR1 is KGHDR, CDR2 SFDVKD.

The J gene is TRBJ1-2, the V gene TRBV12-3 or TRBV12-4; TRBD1 might be the D (6 bases). V was shortened by 5 bases and J by 8 bases, with 15 bases between the two germline ends. This CDR3 contains 13 residues. The CDR3 coding sequence is TGTGCCAGCAGTCCCGGGACAACCTCCGGCTACACCTTC. This codes for CASSPGTTSGYTF.

In the case of this clone: One end of the junction fails to match germline, which may point to a read error. The V gene is TRBV7-7, the J gene TRBJ2-7, with TRBD1 as a possible D gene (6 bases). CDR1 SSHAT and CDR2 FNYEAQ come from the germline V gene (reference sequence). There are 15 residues in the CDR3. The CDR3 is CASSLGASSVYEQYF. CDR3 in DNA: TGTGCTAGCAGCTTGGGGGCCTCGAGCGTCTACGAGCAGTACTTC.

The V gene is TRBV6-5, the J gene TRBJ2-3, with 8 positions matching TRBD2. Germline CDR1 and CDR2: MNHEY and SVGAGI. Germline trimming cut 6 bases from V and 0 bases from J; bases unmatched to any gene: 5. This CDR3 is 15 amino acids long. CDR3 in amino acids: CASSRSGRSTDTQYF. In DNA form, the CDR3 reads TGTGCCAGCAGCCGAAGCGGGAGAAGCACAGATACGCAGTATTTT.

V and J are TRBV6-2 or TRBV6-3 and TRBJ1-6, with no clear D. The CDR3 runs to 14 residues. Trimming shortened V by 3 bases and J by 4 bases, and 7 bases separated the two germline ends. The germline V gene encodes CDR1 MNHEY and CDR2 SVGEGT. The CDR3 sequence is CASSYSGYNSPLHF. In nucleotides, the CDR3 is TGTGCCAGCAGTTATTCGGGTTATAATTCACCCCTCCACTTT.

The chain is built from TRBV6-5 and TRBJ1-6; D gene ambiguous. V lost 0 bases to trimming and J lost 6 bases, with 12 bases between them. The CDR3 sequence is 16 residues long. Germline V gives CDR1 MNHEY, CDR2 SVGAGI. CDR3 bases: TGTGCCAGCAGTTACTCTGAACAGCACATTAATTCACCCCTCCACTTT. It yields the protein CASSYSEQHINSPLHF.

The CDR3 spells CASSLVGSLETQYF. CDR3 nucleotides: TGCGCCAGCAGCTTGGTGGGGAGCCTAGAGACCCAGTACTTC. The J gene is TRBJ2-5, the V gene TRBV5-1; possible D gene TRBD2, 5 bases. Germline V gives CDR1 SGHRS, CDR2 YFSETQ. The CDR3 loop spans 14 amino acids. V shed 0 bases and J shed 4 bases, with 10 bases lying between them.

The chain combines TRBV5-5 with TRBJ1-4, with TRBD1 identical over 8 bases. Germline assignment: CDR1 SGHKS and CDR2 YYEKEE (reference sequence). The junction had 3 bases not matched to a gene; V was cut back by 2 bases and J by 0 bases. The CDR3 runs to 16 residues. The CDR3 protein is CASSFGQGATNEKLFF. The CDR3 DNA follows: TGTGCCAGCAGCTTCGGACAGGGTGCAACTAATGAAAAACTGTTTTTT.

V usage is TRBV4-3 and J usage is TRBJ1-1, with 9 nucleotides matching TRBD1. The CDR3 extends over 15 amino acids. Looked up from germline, CDR1 is LGHNA and CDR2 is YSLEER. With V trimmed by 0 bases and J by 5 bases, 4 bases remained unmatched. The DNA for the CDR3 is TGCGCCAGCAGCCAAGAAGGGACAGGGCTAACTGAAGCTTTCTTT. Protein sequence: CASSQEGTGLTEAFF.

This clone showed up just a few times. This sequence joins TRBV2 and TRBJ1-5; maybe TRBD1 (6 bases). CDR3 size: 13 residues. V was pared by 7 bases and J by 4 bases, with 11 bases between. CDR1 and CDR2 from the germline V gene are SNHLY and FYNNEI. In DNA, the CDR3 is TGTGCCAGCACCAGACAGGCGAATCAGCCCCAGCATTTT. Residues: CASTRQANQPQHF.

The chain employs TRBV7-3 and TRBJ2-2; a weak D match, TRBD1 (5 bases). The V end was cut by 3 bases, the J end by 4 bases, with 9 bases between. CDR3 length: 14 residues. CDR1 and CDR2 from the germline V gene are SGHTA and FQGTGA. The CDR3, as DNA: TGTGCCAGCAGCTTCGCAGGGTCCACCGGGGAGCTGTTTTTT. Translating it yields CASSFAGSTGELFF. Variable domain in full (rest from reference TRBV7-3 and TRBJ2-2): GAGVSQTPSNKVTEKGKYVELRCDPISGHTALYWYRQSLGQGPEFLIYFQGTGAADDSGLPNDRFFAVRPEGSVSTLKIQRTERGDSAVYLCASSFAGSTGELFFGEGSRLTVL.

This chain links TRBV4-3 with TRBJ2-1, with a tentative D call TRBD2 (6 bases). V was cut by 0 bases and J by 0 bases, with 12 bases left in between. Germline CDR1 LGHNA, CDR2 YSLEER. There are 17 residues in the CDR3. CDR3 nucleotide sequence: TGCGCCAGCAGCCAAGATCACGCGGGGAGCTCCTACAATGAGCAGTTCTTC. Its protein is CASSQDHAGSSYNEQFF.

Only one count was recorded for this clone. The V gene is TRBV15, the J gene TRBJ2-2; a possible D gene is TRBD1 (5 bases). The CDR3 sequence is 17 residues long. Germline V gene sequence: CDR1 LNHNV, CDR2 YYDKDF (reference sequence). V was cut by 1 base and J by 3 bases, with 15 bases left in between. The CDR3 DNA is TGTGCCACCAGCAGAGGGTCAGGCAGGGCGGACACCGGGGAGCTGTTTTTT. Translated: CATSRGSGRADTGELFF.

The chain combines TRBV9 with TRBJ1-6; the D gene is possibly TRBD1 (6 bases). Germline V gene lookup returns CDR1 SGDLS and CDR2 YYNGEE. The CDR3 is 14 residues long. V lost 3 bases to trimming and J lost 11 bases, with 15 bases between them. CDR3 DNA sequence: TGTGCCAGCAGCGGAACAGGGAAAAGGACACCCCTCCACTTT. It codes for CASSGTGKRTPLHF.

The rearrangement links TRBV18 to TRBJ1-6; unclear D gene. V was shortened by 3 bases and J by 0 bases, with 9 bases between the two germline ends. Germline assignment: CDR1 KGHSH and CDR2 LQKENI. This CDR3 is built from 16 residues. The CDR3 nucleotides are TGTGCCAGCTCACCCATCTCGAGCTCCTATAATTCACCCCTCCACTTT. It translates to CASSPISSSYNSPLHF.

This clone was recorded once. The rearrangement uses TRBV29-1 and TRBJ1-6, with 9 positions matching TRBD1. This CDR3 region has 15 residues. The ends lost 6 bases at V and 6 bases at J; junction bases unmatched: 9. CDR1 SQVTM and CDR2 ANQGSEA come from the germline V gene. The CDR3 sequence: CSVLTGTGINSPLHF. The DNA for the CDR3 is TGCAGCGTACTAACCGGGACAGGGATTAATTCACCCCTCCACTTT.

V usage is TRBV7-2 and J usage is TRBJ2-5; 7 bases are a match to TRBD2. Per germline, CDR1 SGHTA and CDR2 FQGNSA. With V trimmed by 1 base and J by 4 bases, 6 bases remained unmatched. This CDR3 is built from 15 residues. The CDR3 DNA sequence: TGTGCCAGCAGCTTAGGGGGGGGGACCGGAGAGACCCAGTACTTC. It specifies CASSLGGGTGETQYF. Full variable domain (rest looked up from reference TRBV7-2 and TRBJ2-5): GAGVSQSPSNKVTEKGKDVELRCDPISGHTALYWYRQSLGQGLEFLIYFQGNSAPDKSGLPSDRFSAERTGGSVSTLTIQRTQQEDSAVYLCASSLGGGTGETQYFGPGTRLLVL.